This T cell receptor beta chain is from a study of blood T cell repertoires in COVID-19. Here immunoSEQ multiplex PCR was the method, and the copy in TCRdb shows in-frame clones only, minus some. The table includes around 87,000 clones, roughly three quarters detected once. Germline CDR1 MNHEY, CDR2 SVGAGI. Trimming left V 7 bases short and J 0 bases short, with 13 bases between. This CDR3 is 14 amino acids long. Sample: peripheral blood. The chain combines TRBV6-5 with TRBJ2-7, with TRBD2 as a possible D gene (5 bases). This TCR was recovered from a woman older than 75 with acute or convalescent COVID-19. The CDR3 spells CASNPSHSSYEQYF. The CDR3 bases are TGTGCCAGCAACCCTAGCCATAGCTCCTACGAGCAGTACTTC.